Sequencing of this T cell receptor (beta chain) was carried out in a study of PD-1 blockade in classical Hodgkin lymphoma. V lost 7 bases, J lost 4 bases, and 10 bases lay in between. CDR3 length: 12 amino acids. Germline V gives CDR1 ENHRY, CDR2 SYGVKD. Data came from immunoSEQ multiplex PCR; TCRdb stores just in-frame clones and leaves some out. This sample has about 33,000 clones, with 85% to 95% found just once. Specified time point: newly diagnosed, previously untreated cHL patient sample. The genes are TRBV10-3 and TRBJ1-2, with D perhaps matching TRBD1 (5 bases). The TCR sequence derives from a human donor with classical Hodgkin lymphoma. Material for sequencing was peripheral blood mononuclear cells (PBMCs). The CDR3 loop is CAIKGPSYGYTF. CDR3 nucleotide sequence: TGTGCCATCAAGGGGCCGAGCTATGGCTACACCTTC.